The entry that follows covers one TCR beta chain sequence. These data are taken from a study of blood T cell repertoires in COVID-19. At the level of the study: T cells, B-cell-depleted T cells, or PBMCs provided the cDNA or gDNA that served as material.

The data were produced by immunoSEQ multiplex PCR, yet TCRdb's version contains in-frame clones alone and is incomplete. The sample carries a few hundred thousand clones, 80% to 85% recorded once. The germline CDR1 and CDR2 sequences are MNHNS and SASEGT. CDR3 size: 14 residues. Trimming cost V 3 bases and J 7 bases, with 12 bases left between them. All enrollees were roughly 18 to 89 years old and from about 24 US areas. Cohort 3 donors counted as recovered after two negative PCRs, clearance, or resolved symptoms. The V call is TRBV6-1, the J call TRBJ1-4; the D gene is possibly TRBD1 (5 bases). The source of this sequence is a middle-aged man who had recovered from COVID-19. What was sequenced was PBMCs or T cells enriched from blood (not recorded which). The CDR3 region is CASSESSGGEKLFF. CDR3 DNA: TGTGCCAGCAGTGAGAGCTCGGGGGGTGAAAAACTGTTTTTT.